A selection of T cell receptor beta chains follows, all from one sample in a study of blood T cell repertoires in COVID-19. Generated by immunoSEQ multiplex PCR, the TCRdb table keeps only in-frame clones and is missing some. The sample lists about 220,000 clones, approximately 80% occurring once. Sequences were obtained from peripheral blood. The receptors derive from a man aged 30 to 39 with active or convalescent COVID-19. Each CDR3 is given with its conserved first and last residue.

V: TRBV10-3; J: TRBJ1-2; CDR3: CAISESWTGYGYTF
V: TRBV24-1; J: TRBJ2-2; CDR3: CATSLSGGGNTGELFF
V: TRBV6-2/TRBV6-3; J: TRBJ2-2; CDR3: CASSYGSEHLAGELFF
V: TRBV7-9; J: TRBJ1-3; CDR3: CASSPWVRREDTIYF
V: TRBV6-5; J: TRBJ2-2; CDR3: CASHRDNANTGELFF
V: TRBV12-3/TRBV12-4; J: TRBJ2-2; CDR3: CASSYANSGELFF
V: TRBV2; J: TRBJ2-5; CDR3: CASTDGTEETQYF
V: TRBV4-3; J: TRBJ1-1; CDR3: CASSQVETGNTEAFF
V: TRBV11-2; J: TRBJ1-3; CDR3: CASQGSSGNTIYF
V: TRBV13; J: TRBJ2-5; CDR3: CASSREAGGWQETQYF
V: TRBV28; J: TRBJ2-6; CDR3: CASSHRGPGANVLTF
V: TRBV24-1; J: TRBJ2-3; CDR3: CATSEPNRGTDTQYF
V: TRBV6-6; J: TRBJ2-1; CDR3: CASSPDLRLAGGPGRIYNEQFF
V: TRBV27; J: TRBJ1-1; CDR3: CASKLIGSGNTEAFF
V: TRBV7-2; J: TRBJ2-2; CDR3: CASSVRLEELFF
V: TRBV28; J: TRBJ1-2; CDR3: CASSLQGARRGRYTF
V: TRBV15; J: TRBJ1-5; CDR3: CATSRGSKPQHF
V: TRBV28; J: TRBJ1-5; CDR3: CASSLLGDQPQHF
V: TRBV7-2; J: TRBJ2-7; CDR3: CASSLESSYEQYF
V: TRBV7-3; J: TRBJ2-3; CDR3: CASSLGRRDTQYF
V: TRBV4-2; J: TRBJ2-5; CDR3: CASSQASQVETQYF
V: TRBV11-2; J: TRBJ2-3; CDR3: CASSSRRTDFTDTQYF
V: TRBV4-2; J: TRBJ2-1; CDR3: CASSQPQGTGSDNEQFF
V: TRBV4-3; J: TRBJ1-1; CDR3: CASSQDGRDSHF
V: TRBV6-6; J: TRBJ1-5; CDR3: CATGGGNQPQHF
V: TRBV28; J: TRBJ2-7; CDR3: CASSSRDEQYF
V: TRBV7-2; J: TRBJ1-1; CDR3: CASSLDAGAGTEAFF
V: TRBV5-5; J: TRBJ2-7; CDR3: CASSLAGTGREFYEQYF
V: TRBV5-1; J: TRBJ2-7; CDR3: CASSISGGASYEQYF
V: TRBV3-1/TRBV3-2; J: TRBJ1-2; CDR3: CASSPPGNYGYTF
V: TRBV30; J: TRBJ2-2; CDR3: CAWSSGGFNTGELFF
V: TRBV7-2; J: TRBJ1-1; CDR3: CASSPGGTNTEAFF
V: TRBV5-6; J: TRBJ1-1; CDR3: CASSLITEITEAFF
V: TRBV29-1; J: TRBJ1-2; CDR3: CSVVGGNYGYTF
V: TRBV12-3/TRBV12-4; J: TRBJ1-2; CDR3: CASSFSEFRLYTF
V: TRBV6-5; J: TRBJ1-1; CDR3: CASSFTDRGAEAFF
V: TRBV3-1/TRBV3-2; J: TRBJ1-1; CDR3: CASSQAGQAKNTEAFF
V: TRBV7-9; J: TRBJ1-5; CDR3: CASSSRGSNQPQHF
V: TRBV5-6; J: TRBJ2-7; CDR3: CASSSIGDSYEQYF
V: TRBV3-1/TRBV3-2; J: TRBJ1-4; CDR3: CASSQGGTGAEKLFF
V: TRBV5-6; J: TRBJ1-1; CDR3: CASSLDPTGGVTEAFF
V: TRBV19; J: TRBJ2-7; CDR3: CASRNPGQSSYEQYF